The T cell receptor beta chain described here comes from a study of T cell responses to AZD1222 COVID-19 vaccine. Findings and limits, study-wide: Most donors were white British and more were female, and clonal diversity was possibly underestimated.

This CDR3 spans 17 amino acids. The V gene's germline CDR1 is ENHRY and CDR2 SYGVKD. V trimming: 0 bases; J trimming: 0 bases; junction bases outside the gene matches: 5. The assay was immunoSEQ multiplex PCR, and TCRdb's table has in-frame clones only and misses some. The data hold about 110,000 clones, with 92% observed a single time. As concerns this clone: Its specificity is not known.

The clonotype comes from an adult who received the AZD1222 COVID-19 vaccine. The chain carries TRBV10-3 and TRBJ2-3; 8 bases agree with TRBD2. Sequencing was performed on peripheral blood, taken 28 days after the second AZD1222 dose. CDR3 nucleotides: TGTGCCATCAGTGAGTCGGGGACTAGTGTCAGCACAGATACGCAGTATTTT. Its protein is CAISESGTSVSTDTQYF.